This T cell receptor beta chain was captured in a study of T-cell memory formation after mild COVID-19. TCRdb itself ran the 5' RACE reads through MiXCR, one entry per CDR3 protein. The sample records roughly 450,000 distinct CDR3 sequences, 15% to 20% being singletons. Trimming took 3 bases from V and 4 from J, leaving 12 bases between them. CDR3 length: 14 residues. CDR1 is MGHDK, CDR2 SYGVNS, per germline. This receptor was taken from an adult woman who had mild COVID-19 (a few samples of this study predate the infection). Cell type and time point are not known. V is TRBV25-1 and J is TRBJ2-5, with D possibly matching TRBD2 (6 bases). Input material: PBMCs or a T cell subset sorted from them (not recorded which). The chain's CDR3 is CASSEAGWRETQYF. For the CDR3, the DNA is TGTGCCAGCAGTGAGGCGGGGTGGCGAGAGACCCAGTACTTC.